This T cell receptor beta chain was sequenced during a study of T cell changes during pregnancy in multiple sclerosis. Clones were sequenced by immunoSEQ multiplex PCR, and TCRdb holds only the in-frame ones, with some missing. The table lists about 35,000 clones, around nine tenths of them singletons. This clone was detected a few times. In germline, CDR1 is SEHNR, CDR2 FQNEAQ (reference sequence). The CDR3 covers 16 residues. Trimming pared 0 bases from V and 5 bases from J, leaving 14 bases between. The genes are TRBV7-9 and TRBJ2-1; TRBD2 is a possible D gene (5 bases). The specimen was CD8+ T cells from peripheral blood mononuclear cells, collected in the third trimester of pregnancy. The sequence came from a female donor with multiple sclerosis, enrolled in a pregnancy study. CDR3 loop: CASSLAPEERDNEQFF. Written as DNA, the CDR3 is TGTGCCAGCAGCTTAGCGCCGGAAGAGAGGGACAATGAGCAGTTCTTC.